The 4 T cell receptor beta chains in this list originate from one sample, sequenced in a study of blood T cells in healthy people across ages (dated by TCRdb to the mid-2010s). Library construction relied on 5' RACE. Reads for this sample came from an Illumina HiSeq 2500. The second PCR ran for roughly 7 to 12 cycles and used a J-beta primer mix along with a sample-barcoded 5' primer. The raw public reads went through TCRdb reprocessing: fastp at Q25, MiXCR clone calling, in-frame beta chains kept. Every distinct CDR3 protein forms one entry, paired with its most common genes and DNA. This sample comprises more than 650,000 distinct CDR3 sequences, roughly 20% of them detected only once. The ten largest make up around 22% of the sample. The source material was blood. The receptors here all came from a man in his sixties or seventies in good health.

This clonotype was seen just once. The rearrangement uses TRBV2 and TRBJ2-5; D gene ambiguous. CDR1 SNHLY and CDR2 FYNNEI come from the germline V gene. V was cut by 7 bases and J by 2 bases, with 11 bases left in between. This CDR3 region has 13 residues. CDR3 sequence reads: CASNAQRQETQYF. The CDR3 region has the DNA TGTGCCAGCAACGCCCAGCGACAAGAGACCCAGTACTTC. The whole variable domain, remainder taken from reference TRBV2 and TRBJ2-5, is EPEVTQTPSHQVTQMGQEVILRCVPISNHLYFYWYRQILGQKVEFLVSFYNNEISEKSEIFDDQFSVERPDGSNFTLKIRSTKLEDSAMYFCASNAQRQETQYFGPGTRLLVL.

The CDR3 DNA sequence: TGTGCCAGCAGCTTAGGGGAATGGACAGGCACGCAGTTCTTC. Translated: CASSLGEWTGTQFF. The chain uses TRBV7-9 and TRBJ2-1, with TRBD1 identical over 7 bases. Germline CDR1 is SEHNR and CDR2 is FQNEAQ (reference sequence). The V and J ends lost 1 base and 12 bases, in that order; junction bases with no gene match: 9. CDR3 length: 14 residues.

The V and J genes are TRBV9 and TRBJ2-3, with D unclear. The V and J ends lost 0 bases and 3 bases respectively, with 11 bases between them. Germline V gene sequence: CDR1 SGDLS, CDR2 YYNGEE. The length of the CDR3 is 15 residues. The CDR3 loop is CASSVGNQYTDTQYF. The CDR3 DNA follows: TGTGCCAGCAGCGTAGGAAATCAATATACAGATACGCAGTATTTT. Together with reference TRBV9 and TRBJ2-3, the CDR3 gives the full variable domain: DSGVTQTPKHLITATGQRVTLRCSPRSGDLSVYWYQQSLDQGLQFLIQYYNGEERAKGNILERFSAQQFPDLHSELNLSSLELGDSALYFCASSVGNQYTDTQYFGPGTRLTVL.

This clonotype was observed a handful of times. The rearrangement links TRBV7-2 to TRBJ2-3, with D possibly being TRBD2 (5 bases). This CDR3 is 14 amino acids long. Trimming shortened V by 2 bases and J by 5 bases, and 11 bases separated the two germline ends. The germline gives CDR1 SGHTA, CDR2 FQGNSA. The CDR3 protein is CASSLMREQDTQYF. CDR3 in DNA: TGTGCCAGCAGCTTAATGAGGGAACAAGATACGCAGTATTTT.